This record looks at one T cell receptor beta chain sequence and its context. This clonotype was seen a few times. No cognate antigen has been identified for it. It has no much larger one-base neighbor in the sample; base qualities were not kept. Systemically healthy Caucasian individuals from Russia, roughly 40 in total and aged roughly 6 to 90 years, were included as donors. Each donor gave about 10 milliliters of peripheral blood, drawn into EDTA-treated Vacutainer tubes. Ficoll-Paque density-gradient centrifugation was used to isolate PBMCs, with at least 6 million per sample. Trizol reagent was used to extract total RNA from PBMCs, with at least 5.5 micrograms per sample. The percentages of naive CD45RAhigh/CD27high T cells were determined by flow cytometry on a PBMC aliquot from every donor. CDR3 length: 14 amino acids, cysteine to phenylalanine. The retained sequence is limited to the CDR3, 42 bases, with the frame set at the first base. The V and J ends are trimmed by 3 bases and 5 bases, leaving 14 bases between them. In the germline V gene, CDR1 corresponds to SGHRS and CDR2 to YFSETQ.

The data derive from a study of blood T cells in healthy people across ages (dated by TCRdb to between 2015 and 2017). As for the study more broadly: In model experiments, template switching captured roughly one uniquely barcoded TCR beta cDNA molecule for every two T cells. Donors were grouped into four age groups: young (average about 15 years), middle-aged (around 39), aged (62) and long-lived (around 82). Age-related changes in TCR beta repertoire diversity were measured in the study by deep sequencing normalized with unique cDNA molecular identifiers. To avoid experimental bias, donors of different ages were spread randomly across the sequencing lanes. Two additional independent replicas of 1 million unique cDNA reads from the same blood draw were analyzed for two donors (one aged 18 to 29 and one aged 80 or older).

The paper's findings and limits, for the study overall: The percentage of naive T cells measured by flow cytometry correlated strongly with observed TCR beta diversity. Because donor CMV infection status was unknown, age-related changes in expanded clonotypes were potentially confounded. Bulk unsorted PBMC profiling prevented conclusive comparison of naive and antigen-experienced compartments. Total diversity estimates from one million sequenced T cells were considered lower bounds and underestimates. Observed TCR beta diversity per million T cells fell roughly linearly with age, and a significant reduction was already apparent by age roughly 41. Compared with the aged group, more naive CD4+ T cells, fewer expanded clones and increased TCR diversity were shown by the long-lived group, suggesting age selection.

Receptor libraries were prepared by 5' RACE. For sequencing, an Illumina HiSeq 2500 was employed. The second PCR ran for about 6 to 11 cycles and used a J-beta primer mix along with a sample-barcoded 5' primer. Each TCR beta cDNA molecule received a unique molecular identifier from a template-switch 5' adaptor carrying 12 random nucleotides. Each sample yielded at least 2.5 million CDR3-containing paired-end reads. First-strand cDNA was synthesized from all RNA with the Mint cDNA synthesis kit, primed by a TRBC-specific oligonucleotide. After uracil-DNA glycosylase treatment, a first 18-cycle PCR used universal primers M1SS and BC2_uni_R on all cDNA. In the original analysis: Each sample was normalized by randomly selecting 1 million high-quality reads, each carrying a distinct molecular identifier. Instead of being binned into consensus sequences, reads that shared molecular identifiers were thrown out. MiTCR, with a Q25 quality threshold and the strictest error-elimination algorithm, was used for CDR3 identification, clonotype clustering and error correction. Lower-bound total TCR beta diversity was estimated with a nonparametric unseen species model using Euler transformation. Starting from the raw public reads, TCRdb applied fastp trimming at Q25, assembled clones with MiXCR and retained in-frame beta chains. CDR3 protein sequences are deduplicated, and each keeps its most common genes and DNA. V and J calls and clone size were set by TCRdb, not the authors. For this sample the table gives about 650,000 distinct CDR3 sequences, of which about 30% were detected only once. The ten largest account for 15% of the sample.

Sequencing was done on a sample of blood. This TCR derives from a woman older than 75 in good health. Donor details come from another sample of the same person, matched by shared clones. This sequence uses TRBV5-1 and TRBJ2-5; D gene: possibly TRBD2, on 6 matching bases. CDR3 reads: CASSWSQAGETQYF. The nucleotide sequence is TGCGCCAGCAGCTGGAGCCAAGCGGGTGAGACCCAGTACTTC.